A selection of T cell receptor beta chains follows, all from one sample in a study of metastatic and nonmetastatic thyroid tumors. TCRdb re-clonotyped the PCR reads through MiXCR. The sample comprises approximately 35,000 clones, 18% of which are singletons, and around 12% rests with the top ten. The source material was blood. These receptors all stem from a male donor with papillary thyroid cancer or a benign thyroid nodule (not recorded which). Some clones in this sample may be carry-over from other donors' samples. The CDR3 runs from the conserved cysteine through the conserved F or W. Each record gives: D gene, J gene, V gene, clone size, CDR3 protein, CDR3 DNA. A D gene is named only where the DNA matches it firmly. Only part of the rows carry a size: once, few, many, or a class if the clone is expanded.

NA,TRBJ2-7,TRBV5-5,many,CASSTDQTSSYEQYF,TGTGCCAGCAGCACCGACCAGACATCCTCCTACGAGCAGTACTTC
NA,TRBJ1-1,TRBV20-1,many,CNSPTGDTEAFF,TGCAATTCTCCGACGGGGGACACTGAAGCTTTCTTT
NA,TRBJ1-2,TRBV19,NA,CASSIDLGSYGYTF,TGTGCCAGTAGTATAGATCTCGGGAGCTATGGCTACACCTTC
NA,TRBJ1-2,TRBV29-1,many,CSVEIRGPGYTF,TGCAGCGTTGAAATAAGGGGACCTGGCTACACCTTC
TRBD2,TRBJ2-1,TRBV12-3/TRBV12-4,many,CASSFLAGGPNEQFF,TGTGCCAGCAGTTTTTTGGCGGGGGGCCCCAATGAGCAGTTCTTC
TRBD1,TRBJ1-5,TRBV15,few,CVTSRDRQGKNQPQHF,TGTGTCACCAGCAGAGATAGACAGGGGAAGAATCAGCCCCAGCATTTT
TRBD2,TRBJ2-2,TRBV4-2,many,CASSQDLTSGNRRELFF,TGTGCCAGCAGCCAAGATCTCACTAGCGGGAATCGCCGGGAGCTGTTTTTT
TRBD1,TRBJ2-1,TRBV19,few,CASSGDRLLNNEQFF,TGTGCCAGTAGCGGGGACAGGCTTCTAAACAATGAGCAGTTCTTC
NA,TRBJ1-5,TRBV19,NA,CASSIGEHQPQHF,TGTGCCAGTAGTATCGGCGAGCATCAGCCCCAGCATTTT
TRBD1,TRBJ1-1,TRBV2,many,CASSGGQGDGFF,TGTGCCAGCAGTGGGGGACAGGGGGATGGTTTCTTT
TRBD1,TRBJ1-6,TRBV6-2/TRBV6-3,NA,CASSEGTGGNSPLHF,TGTGCCAGCAGTGAAGGGACAGGGGGCAATTCACCCCTCCACTTT
NA,TRBJ1-1,TRBV16,NA,CASSQRNTEAFF,TGTGCCAGCAGCCAACGGAACACTGAAGCTTTCTTT
NA,TRBJ1-2,TRBV28,medium-sized,CASTLLRRQGLYYGYTF,TGTGCCAGCACCCTCTTGCGCCGACAAGGGCTTTACTATGGCTACACCTTC
NA,TRBJ2-7,TRBV24-1,many,CATSRSGDLSYEQYF,TGTGCCACCAGTCGTAGTGGGGATCTCTCCTACGAGCAGTACTTC
TRBD1,TRBJ2-6,TRBV28,NA,CASSRVAQGLSWANVLTF,TGTGCCAGCAGTCGCGTGGCACAGGGGCTGTCCTGGGCCAACGTCCTGACTTTC
TRBD1,TRBJ2-7,TRBV9,many,CASSVGTGSSYEQYF,TGTGCCAGCAGCGTAGGGACAGGGAGCTCCTACGAGCAGTACTTC
TRBD2,TRBJ2-2,TRBV7-4,NA,CASSLRTSGVLTGYF,TGTGCCAGCAGCTTGAGGACTAGCGGGGTACTCACAGGGTATTTT
TRBD2,TRBJ2-3,TRBV7-2,many,CASSYTGTSGGAGTDTQYF,TGTGCCAGCAGCTACACCGGGACTAGCGGGGGGGCGGGCACAGATACGCAGTATTTT
TRBD2,TRBJ2-2,TRBV12-3/TRBV12-4,NA,CASNRGVAGATGELFF,TGTGCCAGCAACCGCGGGGTAGCGGGGGCCACCGGGGAGCTGTTTTTT
NA,TRBJ1-5,TRBV6-1,NA,CASSENSVGNNQPQHF,TGTGCCAGCAGTGAGAATTCCGTGGGGAACAATCAGCCCCAGCATTTT
TRBD2,TRBJ2-3,TRBV5-1,NA,CASSSGGSGTLTDTQYF,TGCGCCAGCAGTTCGGGAGGTAGCGGGACTCTCACAGATACGCAGTATTTT
NA,TRBJ1-4,TRBV7-9,NA,CASHGDGGEKLFF,TGTGCCAGTCATGGGGACGGTGGGGAAAAACTGTTTTTT
NA,TRBJ2-7,TRBV19,few,CASSIYGRGSYEQYF,TGTGCCAGTAGTATATATGGCCGGGGTTCCTACGAGCAGTACTTC
NA,TRBJ1-5,TRBV28,many,CASSLGGGWKPQHF,TGTGCCAGCAGCTTGGGGGGGGGCTGGAAGCCCCAGCATTTT
NA,TRBJ1-5,TRBV7-2,once,CASSLGLRINQPQHF,TGTGCCAGCAGCTTGGGGTTGAGGATCAATCAGCCCCAGCATTTT
TRBD2,TRBJ2-7,TRBV20-1,many,CSARDPSGTRYF,TGCAGTGCTAGAGATCCGAGCGGGACGCGGTACTTC
TRBD1,TRBJ2-5,TRBV4-1,many,CASSFHRQGTQETQYF,TGCGCCAGCAGCTTCCACCGACAGGGGACCCAAGAGACCCAGTACTTC
TRBD1,TRBJ2-4,TRBV10-1,few,CASSESVGTGSASKNIQYF,TGCGCCAGCAGTGAGTCTGTGGGGACAGGGTCGGCCTCAAAAAACATTCAGTACTTC
TRBD1,TRBJ2-1,TRBV6-1,many,CASRTGTGSYNEQFF,TGTGCCAGCAGAACCGGGACAGGGTCCTACAATGAGCAGTTCTTC
TRBD1,TRBJ2-1,TRBV24-1,many,CATSTGYRGQRPSYNEQFF,TGTGCCACCAGTACCGGCTACAGGGGCCAACGACCCTCCTACAATGAGCAGTTCTTC
NA,TRBJ2-1,TRBV3-1,many,CASSPQVSSYNEQFF,TGTGCCAGCAGCCCACAGGTCAGCTCCTACAATGAGCAGTTCTTC
NA,TRBJ2-5,TRBV10-2,NA,CASSEGETQAAQYF,TGCGCCAGCAGTGAAGGCGAAACACAAGCGGCCCAGTACTTC
TRBD2,TRBJ2-7,TRBV5-1,many,CASSPVTSASYEQYF,TGCGCCAGCAGCCCCGTTACTAGCGCATCCTACGAGCAGTACTTC
TRBD2,TRBJ2-7,TRBV20-1,many,CSVYAGGSDEQYF,TGCAGTGTGTATGCGGGAGGGTCGGATGAGCAGTACTTC
TRBD2,TRBJ2-1,TRBV10-3,many,CAISEPSGSKLGEQFF,TGTGCCATCAGTGAACCTAGCGGGAGTAAACTGGGTGAGCAGTTCTTC
NA,TRBJ2-1,TRBV11-2,NA,CASIFLGPLINEQFF,TGTGCCAGCATCTTCTTAGGGCCACTTATCAATGAGCAGTTCTTC
NA,TRBJ2-5,TRBV12-3/TRBV12-4,few,CASSYYGGTLETQYF,TGTGCCAGCAGTTACTATGGGGGGACGTTGGAGACCCAGTACTTC
TRBD1,TRBJ1-4,TRBV5-1,many,CASSLATGSANEKLFF,TGCGCCAGCAGCTTGGCGACAGGGTCGGCTAATGAAAAACTGTTTTTT
NA,TRBJ2-2,TRBV5-1,once,CASSLADTGELFF,TGCGCCAGCAGCTTGGCAGACACCGGGGAGCTGTTTTTT
TRBD2,TRBJ2-5,TRBV10-2,many,CASKKRGAAGTQYF,TGCGCCAGCAAAAAGCGGGGGGCCGCCGGGACCCAGTACTTC
NA,TRBJ2-3,TRBV19,few,CASSMGVDTQYF,TGTGCCAGTAGTATGGGGGTGGATACGCAGTATTTT
NA,TRBJ2-1,TRBV11-1,NA,CASSIARVPYNEQFF,TGTGCCAGCAGCATAGCCAGGGTGCCCTACAATGAGCAGTTCTTC
NA,TRBJ2-7,TRBV30,many,CAWSVGGEQYF,TGTGCCTGGAGTGTTGGGGGCGAGCAGTACTTC
NA,TRBJ1-5,TRBV2,NA,CASSELADNQPQHF,TGTGCCAGCAGTGAACTGGCAGACAATCAGCCCCAGCATTTT
NA,TRBJ1-6,TRBV7-3,many,CASSPGSTSPLHF,TGTGCCAGCAGTCCAGGGTCTACTTCACCCCTCCACTTT
NA,TRBJ1-1,TRBV12-3/TRBV12-4,few,CASSLRLDTQVGTEAFF,TGTGCCAGCAGTTTACGGTTGGACACTCAAGTTGGGACTGAAGCTTTCTTT
TRBD1,TRBJ2-5,TRBV24-1,many,CATSDLDRGRETQYF,TGTGCCACCAGTGATTTGGACAGGGGCCGAGAGACCCAGTACTTC
NA,TRBJ1-1,TRBV20-1,NA,CSAQEHMENTEAFF,TGCAGTGCTCAGGAACACATGGAGAACACTGAAGCTTTCTTT
TRBD1,TRBJ1-5,TRBV6-2/TRBV6-3,NA,CASSLGQGVQPQHF,TGTGCCAGCAGTTTGGGACAGGGGGTTCAGCCCCAGCATTTT
NA,TRBJ2-1,TRBV15,many,CATSRASGLGYNEQFF,TGTGCCACCAGCAGAGCGTCAGGGCTAGGATACAATGAGCAGTTCTTC
TRBD2,TRBJ2-7,TRBV6-2/TRBV6-3,large,CASSVGLAGALVEQYF,TGTGCCAGCAGTGTGGGACTAGCGGGGGCCCTTGTCGAGCAGTACTTC
NA,TRBJ2-4,TRBV2,many,CASTLAKNIQYF,TGTGCCAGCACCCTAGCCAAAAACATTCAGTACTTC
TRBD1,TRBJ2-7,TRBV11-3,many,CASRTVKGQQWEQYF,TGTGCCAGCCGGACAGTAAAGGGACAGCAATGGGAGCAGTACTTC
TRBD2,TRBJ2-5,TRBV2,many,CASSWTSGGGETQYF,TGTGCCAGCAGTTGGACTAGCGGAGGGGGAGAGACCCAGTACTTC